The text below deals with one TCR beta chain. No antigen is known for it. TCRdb reprocessed the 5' RACE reads via MiXCR and lists one record per CDR3 protein. The sample lists roughly 200,000 distinct CDR3 sequences, about a fifth occurring once. Germline V gives CDR1 SGDLS, CDR2 YYNGEE. The CDR3 spans 14 residues. V lost 3 bases, J lost 8 bases, and 5 bases stayed unmatched. These data belong to a study of T-cell memory formation after mild COVID-19. Study findings and constraints: CD4+ contracting clones lay mainly in CM and EM, CD8+ ones in EMRA. Researchers found some responding clones in pre-infection memory, a sign that cross-reactive memory joined.

The sequencing input was PBMCs or a T cell subset sorted from them (not recorded which). The chain employs TRBV9 and TRBJ2-1; 10 bases are a match to TRBD2. This sequence originates from an adult woman who had mild COVID-19 (a few samples of this study predate the infection). Cell type and time point are not known. Here the CDR3 reads CASSGLAGPDEQFF. DNA for the CDR3: TGTGCCAGCAGCGGACTAGCGGGTCCCGATGAGCAGTTCTTC.